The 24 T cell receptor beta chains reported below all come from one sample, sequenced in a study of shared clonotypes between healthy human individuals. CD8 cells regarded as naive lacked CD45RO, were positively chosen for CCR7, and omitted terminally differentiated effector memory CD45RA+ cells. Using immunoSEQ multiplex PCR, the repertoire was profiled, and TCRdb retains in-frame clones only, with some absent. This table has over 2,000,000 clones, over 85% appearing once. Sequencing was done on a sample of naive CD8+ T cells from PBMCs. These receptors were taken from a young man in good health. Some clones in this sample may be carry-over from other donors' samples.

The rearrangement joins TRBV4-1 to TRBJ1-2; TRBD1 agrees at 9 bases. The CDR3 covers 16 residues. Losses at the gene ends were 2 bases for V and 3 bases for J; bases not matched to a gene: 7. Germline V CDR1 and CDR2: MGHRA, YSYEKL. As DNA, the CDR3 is TGCGCCAGCAGCCAAAGGAGGGACAGGGTATACTATGGCTACACCTTC. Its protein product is CASSQRRDRVYYGYTF.

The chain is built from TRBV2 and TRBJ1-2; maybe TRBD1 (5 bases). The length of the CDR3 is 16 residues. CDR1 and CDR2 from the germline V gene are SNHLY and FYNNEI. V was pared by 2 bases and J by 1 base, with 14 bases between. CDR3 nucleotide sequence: TGTGCCAGCAGTGAAAGGGGCCCCCCCTTTAACTATGGCTACACCTTC. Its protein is CASSERGPPFNYGYTF.

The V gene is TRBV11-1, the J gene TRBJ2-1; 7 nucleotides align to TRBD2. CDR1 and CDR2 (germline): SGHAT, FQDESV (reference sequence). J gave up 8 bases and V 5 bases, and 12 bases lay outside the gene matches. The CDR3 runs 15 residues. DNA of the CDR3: TGTGCCAGCAGCCTTCTTAGCGGGCGCGGTTATGAGCAGTTCTTC. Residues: CASSLLSGRGYEQFF.

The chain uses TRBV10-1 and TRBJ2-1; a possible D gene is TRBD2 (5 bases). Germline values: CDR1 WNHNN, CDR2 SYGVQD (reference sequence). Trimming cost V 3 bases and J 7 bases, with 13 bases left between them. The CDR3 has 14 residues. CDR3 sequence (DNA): TGCGCCAGCAGTGATCGACGCGGGTGGAATGAGCAGTTCTTC. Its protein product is CASSDRRGWNEQFF.

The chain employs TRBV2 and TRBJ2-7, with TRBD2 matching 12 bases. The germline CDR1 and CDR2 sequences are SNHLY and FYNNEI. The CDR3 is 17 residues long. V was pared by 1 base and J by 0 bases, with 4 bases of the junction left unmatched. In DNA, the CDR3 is TGTGCCAGCAGTGAAGGCCTAGCGGGAGGGAGCTCCTACGAGCAGTACTTC. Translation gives CASSEGLAGGSSYEQYF.

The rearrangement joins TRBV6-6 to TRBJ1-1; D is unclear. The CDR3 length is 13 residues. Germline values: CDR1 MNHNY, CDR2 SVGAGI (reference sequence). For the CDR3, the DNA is TGTGGAAGCTCAAGGGAGTTCAACACTGAAGCTTTCTTT. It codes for CGSSREFNTEAFF.

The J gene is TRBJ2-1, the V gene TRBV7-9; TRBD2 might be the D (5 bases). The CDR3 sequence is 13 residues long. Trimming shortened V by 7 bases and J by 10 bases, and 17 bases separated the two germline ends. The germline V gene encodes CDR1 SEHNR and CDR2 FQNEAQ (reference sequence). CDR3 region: CASTHTFSGEQFF. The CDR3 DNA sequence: TGTGCCAGCACCCATACCTTCTCGGGGGAGCAGTTCTTC.

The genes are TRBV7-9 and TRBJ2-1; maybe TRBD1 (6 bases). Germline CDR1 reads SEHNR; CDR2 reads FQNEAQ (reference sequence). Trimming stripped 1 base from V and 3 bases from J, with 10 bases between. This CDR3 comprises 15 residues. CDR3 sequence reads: CASSLGDIYYNEQFF. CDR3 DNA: TGTGCCAGCAGCTTAGGGGACATCTACTACAATGAGCAGTTCTTC.

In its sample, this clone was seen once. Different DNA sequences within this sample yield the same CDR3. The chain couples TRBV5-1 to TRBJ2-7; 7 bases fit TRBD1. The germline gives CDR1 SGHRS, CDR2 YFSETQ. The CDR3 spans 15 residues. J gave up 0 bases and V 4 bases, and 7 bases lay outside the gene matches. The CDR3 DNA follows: TGCGCCAGCAGCCCGGGGACAGCTAGCTCCTACGAGCAGTACTTC. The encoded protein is CASSPGTASSYEQYF.

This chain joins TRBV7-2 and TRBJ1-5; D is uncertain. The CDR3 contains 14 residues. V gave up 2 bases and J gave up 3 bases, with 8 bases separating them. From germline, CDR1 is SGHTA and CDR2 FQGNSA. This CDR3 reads CASSLNSFNQPQHF. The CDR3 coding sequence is TGTGCCAGCAGCTTAAACAGTTTCAATCAGCCCCAGCATTTT.

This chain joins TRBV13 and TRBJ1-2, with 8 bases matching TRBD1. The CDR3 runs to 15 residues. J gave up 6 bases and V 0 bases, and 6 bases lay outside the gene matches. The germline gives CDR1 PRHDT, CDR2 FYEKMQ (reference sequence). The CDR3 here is CASSLGRGRKNGYTF. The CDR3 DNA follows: TGTGCCAGCAGCTTAGGCAGGGGGCGGAAGAATGGCTACACCTTC.

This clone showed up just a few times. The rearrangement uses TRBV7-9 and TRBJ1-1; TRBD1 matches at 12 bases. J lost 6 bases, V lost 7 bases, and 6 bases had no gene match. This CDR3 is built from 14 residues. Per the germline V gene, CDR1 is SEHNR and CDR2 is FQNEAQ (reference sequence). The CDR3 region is CASMGQGAMSEAFF. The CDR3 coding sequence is TGTGCCAGCATGGGACAGGGGGCGATGTCTGAAGCTTTCTTT.

This chain's CDR3 is CASSVPRGGQSGEETQYF. Here the CDR3 DNA reads TGTGCCAGCAGCGTTCCCCGGGGCGGACAGTCGGGCGAGGAGACCCAGTACTTC. The chain combines TRBV9 with TRBJ2-5; D possibly corresponds to TRBD1 (6 bases). CDR1 and CDR2 (germline): SGDLS, YYNGEE. This CDR3 has 18 residues. The germline V and J ends were trimmed by 2 bases and 5 bases, with 25 bases remaining between them. The full variable domain, with the rest looked up from reference TRBV9 and TRBJ2-5, is DSGVTQTPKHLITATGQRVTLRCSPRSGDLSVYWYQQSLDQGLQFLIQYYNGEERAKGNILERFSAQQFPDLHSELNLSSLELGDSALYFCASSVPRGGQSGEETQYFGPGTRLLVL.

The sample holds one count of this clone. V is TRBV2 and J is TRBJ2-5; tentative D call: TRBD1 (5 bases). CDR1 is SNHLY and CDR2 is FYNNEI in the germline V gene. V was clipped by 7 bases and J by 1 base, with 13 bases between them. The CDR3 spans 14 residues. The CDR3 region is CASTLIRVQETQYF. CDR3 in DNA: TGTGCCAGCACCCTTATCAGGGTCCAAGAGACCCAGTACTTC.

DNA of the CDR3: TGTGCCAGCAGTTTCTGGCCTGCAACTAATGAAAAACTGTTTTTT. Amino acid sequence: CASSFWPATNEKLFF. The rearrangement links TRBV27 to TRBJ1-4, with D hard to call. This CDR3 is 15 amino acids long. Germline lookup yields CDR1 MNHEY and CDR2 SMNVEV (reference sequence). Trimming took off 3 bases at V and 0 bases at J, with 8 bases between the two ends. Based on the CDR3 plus reference TRBV27 and TRBJ1-4, the full variable domain is EAQVTQNPRYLITVTGKKLTVTCSQNMNHEYMSWYRQDPGLGLRQIYYSMNVEVTDKGDVPEGYKVSRKEKRNFPLILESPSPNQTSLYFCASSFWPATNEKLFFGSGTQLSVL.

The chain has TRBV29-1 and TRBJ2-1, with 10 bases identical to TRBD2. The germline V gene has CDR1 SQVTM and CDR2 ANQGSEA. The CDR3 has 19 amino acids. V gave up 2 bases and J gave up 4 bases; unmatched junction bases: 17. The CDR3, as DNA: TGCAGCGTTGAACGGGCGTGGCCCCTAGCGGGAGTTGTGTACAATGAGCAGTTCTTC. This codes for CSVERAWPLAGVVYNEQFF.

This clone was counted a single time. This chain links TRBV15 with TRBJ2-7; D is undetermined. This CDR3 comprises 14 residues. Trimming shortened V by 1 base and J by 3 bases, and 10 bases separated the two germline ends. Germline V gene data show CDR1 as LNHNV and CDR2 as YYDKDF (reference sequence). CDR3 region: CATSRVESSYEQYF. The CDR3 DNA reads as TGTGCCACCAGCAGAGTCGAGAGTAGCTACGAGCAGTACTTC.

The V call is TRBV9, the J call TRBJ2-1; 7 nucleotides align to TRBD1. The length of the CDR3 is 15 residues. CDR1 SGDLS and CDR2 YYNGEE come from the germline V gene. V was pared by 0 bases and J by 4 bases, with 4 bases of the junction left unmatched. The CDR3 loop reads CASSVEGGGYNEQFF. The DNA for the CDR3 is TGTGCCAGCAGCGTAGAAGGGGGCGGGTACAATGAGCAGTTCTTC.

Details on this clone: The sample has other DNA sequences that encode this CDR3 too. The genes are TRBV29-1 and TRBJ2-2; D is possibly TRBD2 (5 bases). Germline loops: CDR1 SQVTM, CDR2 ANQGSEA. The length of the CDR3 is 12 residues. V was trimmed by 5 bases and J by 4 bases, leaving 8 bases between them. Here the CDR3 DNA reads TGCAGCGTTTTAGGAGGCACCGGGGAGCTGTTTTTT. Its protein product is CSVLGGTGELFF.

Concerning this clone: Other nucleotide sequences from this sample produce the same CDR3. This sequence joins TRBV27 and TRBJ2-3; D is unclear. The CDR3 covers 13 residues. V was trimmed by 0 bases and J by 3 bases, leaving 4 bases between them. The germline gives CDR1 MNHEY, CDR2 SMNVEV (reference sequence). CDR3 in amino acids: CASSLSGTDTQYF. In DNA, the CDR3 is TGTGCCAGCAGTTTATCAGGGACAGATACGCAGTATTTT.

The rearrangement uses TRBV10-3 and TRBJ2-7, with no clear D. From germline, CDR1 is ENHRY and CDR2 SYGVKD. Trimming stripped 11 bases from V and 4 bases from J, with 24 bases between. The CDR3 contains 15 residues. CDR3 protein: CAVHTRPSEAYEQYF. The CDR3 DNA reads TGTGCCGTCCACACCAGGCCCTCTGAAGCGTACGAGCAGTACTTC.

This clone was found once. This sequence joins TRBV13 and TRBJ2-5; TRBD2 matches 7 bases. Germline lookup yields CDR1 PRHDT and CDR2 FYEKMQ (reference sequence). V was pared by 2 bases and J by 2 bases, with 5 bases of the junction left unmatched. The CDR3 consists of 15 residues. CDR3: CASSLRGGLQETQYF. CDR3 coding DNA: TGTGCCAGCAGCTTACGGGGAGGGCTGCAAGAGACCCAGTACTTC.

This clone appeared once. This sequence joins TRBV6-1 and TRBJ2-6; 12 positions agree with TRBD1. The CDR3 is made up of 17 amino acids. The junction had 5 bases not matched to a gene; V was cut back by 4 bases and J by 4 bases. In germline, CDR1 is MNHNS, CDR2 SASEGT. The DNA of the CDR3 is TGTGCCAGCAGTGTGGGACAGGGGGCGCCAGGGGCCAACGTCCTGACTTTC. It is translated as CASSVGQGAPGANVLTF.

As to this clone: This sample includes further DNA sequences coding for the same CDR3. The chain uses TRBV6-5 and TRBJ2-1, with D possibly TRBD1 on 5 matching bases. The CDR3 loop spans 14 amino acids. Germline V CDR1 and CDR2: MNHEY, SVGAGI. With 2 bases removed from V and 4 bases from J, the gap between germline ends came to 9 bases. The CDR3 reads CASSYSTGYNEQFF. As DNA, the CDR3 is TGTGCCAGCAGTTACAGTACAGGTTACAATGAGCAGTTCTTC.